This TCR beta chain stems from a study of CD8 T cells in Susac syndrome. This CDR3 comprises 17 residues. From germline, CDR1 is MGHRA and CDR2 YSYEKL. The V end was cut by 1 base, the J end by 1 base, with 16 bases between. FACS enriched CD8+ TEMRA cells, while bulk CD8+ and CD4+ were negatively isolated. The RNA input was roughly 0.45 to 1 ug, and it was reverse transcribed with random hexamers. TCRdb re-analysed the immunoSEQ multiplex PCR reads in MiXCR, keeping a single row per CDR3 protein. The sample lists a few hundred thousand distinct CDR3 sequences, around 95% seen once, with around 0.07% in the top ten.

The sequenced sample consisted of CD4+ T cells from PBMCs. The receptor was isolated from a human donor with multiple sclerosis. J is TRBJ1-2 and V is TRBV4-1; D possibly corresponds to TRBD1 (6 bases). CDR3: CASSQAPDSLFNYGYTF. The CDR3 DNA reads TGCGCCAGCAGCCAAGCCCCGGACAGCCTGTTTAACTATGGCTACACCTTC.